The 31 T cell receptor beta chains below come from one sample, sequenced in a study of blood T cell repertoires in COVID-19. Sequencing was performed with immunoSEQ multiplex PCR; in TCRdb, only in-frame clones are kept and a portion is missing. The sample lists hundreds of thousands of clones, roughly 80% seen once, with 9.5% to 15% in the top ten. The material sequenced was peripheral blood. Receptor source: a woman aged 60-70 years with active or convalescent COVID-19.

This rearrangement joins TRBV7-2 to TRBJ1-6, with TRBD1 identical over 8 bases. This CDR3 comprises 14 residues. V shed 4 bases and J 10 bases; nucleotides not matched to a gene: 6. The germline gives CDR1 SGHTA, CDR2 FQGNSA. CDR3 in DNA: TGTGCCAGCAGCTCGCCACAGGGGGGGTCACCCCTCCACTTT. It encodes CASSSPQGGSPLHF. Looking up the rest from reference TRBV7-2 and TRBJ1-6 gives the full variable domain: GAGVSQSPSNKVTEKGKDVELRCDPISGHTALYWYRQSLGQGLEFLIYFQGNSAPDKSGLPSDRFSAERTGGSVSTLTIQRTQQEDSAVYLCASSSPQGGSPLHFGNGTRLTVT.

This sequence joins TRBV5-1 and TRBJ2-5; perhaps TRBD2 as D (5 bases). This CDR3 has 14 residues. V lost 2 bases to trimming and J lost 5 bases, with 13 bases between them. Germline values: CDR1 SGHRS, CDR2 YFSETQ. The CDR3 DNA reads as TGCGCCAGCAGCTTAACGGGGTGGGCGGAGACCCAGTACTTC. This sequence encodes CASSLTGWAETQYF.

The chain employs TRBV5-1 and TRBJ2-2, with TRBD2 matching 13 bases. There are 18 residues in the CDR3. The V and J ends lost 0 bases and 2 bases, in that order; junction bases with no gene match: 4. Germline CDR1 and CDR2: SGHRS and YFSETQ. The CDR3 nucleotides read TGCGCCAGCAGCTTGGCCGGGACTAGCGGGGACAACACCGGGGAGCTGTTTTTT. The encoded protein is CASSLAGTSGDNTGELFF.

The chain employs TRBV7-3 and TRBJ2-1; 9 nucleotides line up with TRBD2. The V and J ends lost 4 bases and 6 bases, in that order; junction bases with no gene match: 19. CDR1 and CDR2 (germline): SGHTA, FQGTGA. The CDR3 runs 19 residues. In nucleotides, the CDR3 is TGTGCCAGCAGCTCCGGCGGGGGGGCCTTTGCTTTGACGGGCAATGAGCAGTTCTTC. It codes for CASSSGGGAFALTGNEQFF.

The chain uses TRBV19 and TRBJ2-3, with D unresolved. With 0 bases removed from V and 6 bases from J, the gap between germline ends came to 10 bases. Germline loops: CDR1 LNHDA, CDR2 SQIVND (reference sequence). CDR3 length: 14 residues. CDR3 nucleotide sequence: TGTGCCAGTAGTATAGAGGCCCGCGGTGATACGCAGTATTTT. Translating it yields CASSIEARGDTQYF.

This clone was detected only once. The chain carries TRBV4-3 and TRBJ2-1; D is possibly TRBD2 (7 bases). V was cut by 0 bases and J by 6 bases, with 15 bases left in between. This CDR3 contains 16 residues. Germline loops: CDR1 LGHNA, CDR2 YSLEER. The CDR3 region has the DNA TGCGCCAGCAGCCAAGATAGAGGGGGGGCCCTCAATGAGCAGTTCTTC. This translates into CASSQDRGGALNEQFF.

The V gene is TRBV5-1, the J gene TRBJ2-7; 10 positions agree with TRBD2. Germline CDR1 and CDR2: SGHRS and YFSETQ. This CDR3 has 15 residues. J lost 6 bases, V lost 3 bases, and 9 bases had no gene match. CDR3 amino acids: CASSSGLAGEGEQYF. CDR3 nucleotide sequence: TGCGCCAGCAGCTCCGGGCTAGCGGGGGAAGGCGAGCAGTACTTC.

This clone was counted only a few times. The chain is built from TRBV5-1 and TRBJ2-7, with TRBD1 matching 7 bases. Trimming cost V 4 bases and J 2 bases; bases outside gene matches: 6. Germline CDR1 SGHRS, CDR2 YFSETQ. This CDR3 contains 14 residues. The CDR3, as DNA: TGCGCCAGCAGCCAGACAGGGCTCACCTACGAGCAGTACTTC. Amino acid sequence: CASSQTGLTYEQYF.

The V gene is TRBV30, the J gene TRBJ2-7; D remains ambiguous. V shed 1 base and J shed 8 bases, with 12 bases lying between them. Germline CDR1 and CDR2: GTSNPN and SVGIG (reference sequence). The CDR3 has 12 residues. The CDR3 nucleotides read TGTGCCTGGAGTGAAGTCAGAACTAAGCAGTACTTC. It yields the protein CAWSEVRTKQYF.

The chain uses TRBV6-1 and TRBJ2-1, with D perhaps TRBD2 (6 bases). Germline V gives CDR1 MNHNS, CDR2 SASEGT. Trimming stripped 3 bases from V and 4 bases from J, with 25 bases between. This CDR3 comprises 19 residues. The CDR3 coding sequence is TGTGCCAGCAGTGAGAGAGCCACTTTGATGCGGGGTCCGTACAATGAGCAGTTCTTC. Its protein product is CASSERATLMRGPYNEQFF.

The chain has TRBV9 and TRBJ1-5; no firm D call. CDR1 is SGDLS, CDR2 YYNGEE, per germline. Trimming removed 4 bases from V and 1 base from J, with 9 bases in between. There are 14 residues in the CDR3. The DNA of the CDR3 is TGTGCCAGCAGCACTGGTATAAGCAATCAGCCCCAGCATTTT. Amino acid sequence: CASSTGISNQPQHF.

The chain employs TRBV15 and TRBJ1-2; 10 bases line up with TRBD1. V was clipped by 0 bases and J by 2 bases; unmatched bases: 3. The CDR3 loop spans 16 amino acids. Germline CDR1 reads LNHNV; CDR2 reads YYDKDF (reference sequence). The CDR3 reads CATSRDRQGANYGYTF. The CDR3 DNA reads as TGTGCCACCAGCAGAGATCGACAGGGGGCGAACTATGGCTACACCTTC.

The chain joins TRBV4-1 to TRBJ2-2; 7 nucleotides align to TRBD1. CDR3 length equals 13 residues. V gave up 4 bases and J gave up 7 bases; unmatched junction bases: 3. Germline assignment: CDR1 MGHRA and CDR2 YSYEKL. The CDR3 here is CASSPGGYGELFF. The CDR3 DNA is TGCGCCAGCAGCCCAGGGGGTTACGGGGAGCTGTTTTTT.

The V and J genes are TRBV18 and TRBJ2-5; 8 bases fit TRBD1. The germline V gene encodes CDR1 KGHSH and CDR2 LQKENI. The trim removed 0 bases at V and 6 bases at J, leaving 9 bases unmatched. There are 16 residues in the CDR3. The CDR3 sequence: CASSPPLTGEAKTQYF. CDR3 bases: TGTGCCAGCTCACCACCCTTGACAGGGGAAGCGAAGACCCAGTACTTC.

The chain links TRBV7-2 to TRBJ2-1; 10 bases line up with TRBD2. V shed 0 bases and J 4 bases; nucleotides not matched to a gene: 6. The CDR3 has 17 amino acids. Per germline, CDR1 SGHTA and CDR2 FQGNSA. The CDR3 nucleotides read TGTGCCAGCAGCTTAGCCGCTAGCGGGGGAAGTTACAATGAGCAGTTCTTC. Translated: CASSLAASGGSYNEQFF.

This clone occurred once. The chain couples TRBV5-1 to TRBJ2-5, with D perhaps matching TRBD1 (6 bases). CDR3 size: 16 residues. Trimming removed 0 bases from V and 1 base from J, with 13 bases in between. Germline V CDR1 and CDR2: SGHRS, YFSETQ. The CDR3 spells CASSLEGARGQETQYF. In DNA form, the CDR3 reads TGCGCCAGCAGCTTGGAAGGGGCCAGGGGCCAAGAGACCCAGTACTTC.

The CDR3 is CSVEGQGVKEQFF. CDR3 DNA sequence: TGCAGCGTTGAAGGGCAGGGGGTTAAGGAGCAGTTCTTC. The V call is TRBV29-1, the J call TRBJ2-1, with 7 bases fitting TRBD1. This CDR3 is built from 13 residues. Trimming cost V 1 base and J 10 bases; bases outside gene matches: 7. Germline CDR1 SQVTM, CDR2 ANQGSEA.

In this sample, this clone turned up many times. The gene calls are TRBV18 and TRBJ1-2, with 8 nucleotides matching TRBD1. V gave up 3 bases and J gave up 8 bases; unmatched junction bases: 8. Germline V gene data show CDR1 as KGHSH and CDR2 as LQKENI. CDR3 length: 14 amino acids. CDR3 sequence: CASSPETGDTGYTF. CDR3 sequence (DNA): TGTGCCAGCTCACCCGAGACAGGGGATACAGGCTACACCTTC.

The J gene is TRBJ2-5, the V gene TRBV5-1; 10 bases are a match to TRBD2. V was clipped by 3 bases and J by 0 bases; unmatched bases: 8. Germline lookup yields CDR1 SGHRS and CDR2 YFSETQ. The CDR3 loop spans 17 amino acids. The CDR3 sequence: CASSSGSSGGYQETQYF. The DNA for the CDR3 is TGCGCCAGCAGCTCGGGATCTAGCGGGGGATACCAAGAGACCCAGTACTTC.

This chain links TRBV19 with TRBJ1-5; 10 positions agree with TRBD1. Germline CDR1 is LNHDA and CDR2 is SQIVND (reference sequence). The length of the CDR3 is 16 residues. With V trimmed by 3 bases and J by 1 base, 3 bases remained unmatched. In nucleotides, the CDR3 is TGTGCCAGTAGTATCGAGGACAGGGGGAGCAATCAGCCCCAGCATTTT. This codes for CASSIEDRGSNQPQHF.

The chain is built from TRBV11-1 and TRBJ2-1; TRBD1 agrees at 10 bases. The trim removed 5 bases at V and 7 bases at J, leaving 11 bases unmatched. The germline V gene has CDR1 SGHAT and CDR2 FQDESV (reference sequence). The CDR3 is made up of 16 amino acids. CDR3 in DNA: TGTGCCAGCAGCCAATTAGACAGGGGGCTGATTAATGAGCAGTTCTTC. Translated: CASSQLDRGLINEQFF.

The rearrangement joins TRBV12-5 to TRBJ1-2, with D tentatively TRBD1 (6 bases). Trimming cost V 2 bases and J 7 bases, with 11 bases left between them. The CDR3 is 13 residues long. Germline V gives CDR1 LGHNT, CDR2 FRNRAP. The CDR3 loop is CASGLTTGFGYTF. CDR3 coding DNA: TGTGCTAGTGGTTTGACTACAGGGTTTGGCTACACCTTC. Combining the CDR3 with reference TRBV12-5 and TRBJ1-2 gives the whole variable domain DARVTQTPRHKVTEMGQEVTMRCQPILGHNTVFWYRQTMMQGLELLAYFRNRAPLDDSGMPKDRFSAEMPDATLATLKIQPSEPRDSAVYFCASGLTTGFGYTFGSGTRLTVV.

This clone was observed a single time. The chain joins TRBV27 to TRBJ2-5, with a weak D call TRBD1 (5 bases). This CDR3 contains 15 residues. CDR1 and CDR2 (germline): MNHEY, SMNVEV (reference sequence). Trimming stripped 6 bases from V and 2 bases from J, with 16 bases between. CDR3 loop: CASRPDIFRQETQYF. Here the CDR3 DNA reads TGTGCCAGCAGACCGGACATTTTCCGGCAAGAGACCCAGTACTTC.

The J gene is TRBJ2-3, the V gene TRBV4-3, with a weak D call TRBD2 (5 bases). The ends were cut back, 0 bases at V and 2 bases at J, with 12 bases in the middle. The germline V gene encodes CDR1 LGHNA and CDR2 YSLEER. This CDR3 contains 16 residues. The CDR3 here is CASSQDRRGITDTQYF. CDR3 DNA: TGCGCCAGCAGCCAAGATCGTAGAGGGATCACAGATACGCAGTATTTT.

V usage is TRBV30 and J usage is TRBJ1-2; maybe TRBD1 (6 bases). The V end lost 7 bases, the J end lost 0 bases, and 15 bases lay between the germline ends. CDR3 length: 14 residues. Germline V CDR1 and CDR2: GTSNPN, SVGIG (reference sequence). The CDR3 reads CAYTRTAPNYGYTF. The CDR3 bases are TGTGCCTACACACGGACAGCGCCTAACTATGGCTACACCTTC.

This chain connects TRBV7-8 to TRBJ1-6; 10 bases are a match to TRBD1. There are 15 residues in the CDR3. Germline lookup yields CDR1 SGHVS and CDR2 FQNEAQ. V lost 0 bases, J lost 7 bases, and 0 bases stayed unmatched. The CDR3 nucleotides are TGTGCCAGCAGCTTAGCGGACAGGGGGAATTCACCCCTCCACTTT. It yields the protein CASSLADRGNSPLHF. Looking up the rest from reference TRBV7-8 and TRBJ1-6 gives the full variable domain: GAGVSQSPRYKVAKRGQDVALRCDPISGHVSLFWYQQALGQGPEFLTYFQNEAQLDKSGLPSDRFFAERPEGSVSTLKIQRTQQEDSAVYLCASSLADRGNSPLHFGNGTRLTVT.

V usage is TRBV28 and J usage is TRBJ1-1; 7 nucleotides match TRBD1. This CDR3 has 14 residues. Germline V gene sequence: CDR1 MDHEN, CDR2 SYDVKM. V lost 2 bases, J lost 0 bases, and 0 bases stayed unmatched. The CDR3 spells CASSLGTVNTEAFF. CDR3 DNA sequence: TGTGCCAGCAGTTTAGGGACAGTGAACACTGAAGCTTTCTTT.

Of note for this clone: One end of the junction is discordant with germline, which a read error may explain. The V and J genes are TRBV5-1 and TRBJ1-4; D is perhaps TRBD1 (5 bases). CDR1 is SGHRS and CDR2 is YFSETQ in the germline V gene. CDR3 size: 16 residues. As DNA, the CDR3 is TGCGCCCGCAGCGGGGGGTATGGGGCGGCTAATGAAAAACTGTTTTTT. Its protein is CARSGGYGAANEKLFF.

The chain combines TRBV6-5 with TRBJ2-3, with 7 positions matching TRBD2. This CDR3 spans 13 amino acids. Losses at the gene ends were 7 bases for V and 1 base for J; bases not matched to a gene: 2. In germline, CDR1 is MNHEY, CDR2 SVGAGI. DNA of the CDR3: TGTGCCAGCACCCGGGGGGGCACAGATACGCAGTATTTT. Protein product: CASTRGGTDTQYF.

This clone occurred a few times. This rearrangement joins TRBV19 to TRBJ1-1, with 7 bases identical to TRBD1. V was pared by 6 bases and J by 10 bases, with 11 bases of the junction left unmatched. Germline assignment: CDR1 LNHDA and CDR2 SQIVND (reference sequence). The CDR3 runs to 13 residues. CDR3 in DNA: TGTGCCAGTAGAAACGACAGGGAGCGGGCAGCTTTCTTT. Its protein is CASRNDRERAAFF.

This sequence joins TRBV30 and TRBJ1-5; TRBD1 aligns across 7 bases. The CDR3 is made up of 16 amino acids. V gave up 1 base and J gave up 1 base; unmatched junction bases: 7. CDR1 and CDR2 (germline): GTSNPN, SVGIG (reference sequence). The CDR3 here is CAWSAPGQLSNQPQHF. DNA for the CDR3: TGTGCCTGGAGTGCCCCGGGACAGTTAAGCAATCAGCCCCAGCATTTT.